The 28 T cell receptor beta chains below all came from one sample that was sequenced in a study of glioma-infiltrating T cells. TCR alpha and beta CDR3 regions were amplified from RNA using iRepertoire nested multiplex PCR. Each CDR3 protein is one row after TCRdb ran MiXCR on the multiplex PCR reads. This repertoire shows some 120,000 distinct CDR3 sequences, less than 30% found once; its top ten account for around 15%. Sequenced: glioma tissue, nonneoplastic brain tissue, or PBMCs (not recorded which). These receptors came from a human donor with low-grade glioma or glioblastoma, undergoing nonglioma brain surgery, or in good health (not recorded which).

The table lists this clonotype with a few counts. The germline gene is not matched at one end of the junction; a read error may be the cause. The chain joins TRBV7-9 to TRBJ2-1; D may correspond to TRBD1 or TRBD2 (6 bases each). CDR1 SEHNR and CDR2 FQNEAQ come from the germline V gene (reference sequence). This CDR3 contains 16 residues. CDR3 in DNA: TGTGCCAGCGGCTTAGACGGGGGACATGTCTACAATGAGCAGTTCTTC. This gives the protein CASGLDGGHVYNEQFF.

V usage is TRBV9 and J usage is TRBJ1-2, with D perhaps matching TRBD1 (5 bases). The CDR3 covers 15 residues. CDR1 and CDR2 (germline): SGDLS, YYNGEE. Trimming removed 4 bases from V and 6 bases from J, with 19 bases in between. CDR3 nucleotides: TGTGCCAGCAGCCCCAGCGAAGGGGAAGTCAATGGCTACACCTTC. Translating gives CASSPSEGEVNGYTF.

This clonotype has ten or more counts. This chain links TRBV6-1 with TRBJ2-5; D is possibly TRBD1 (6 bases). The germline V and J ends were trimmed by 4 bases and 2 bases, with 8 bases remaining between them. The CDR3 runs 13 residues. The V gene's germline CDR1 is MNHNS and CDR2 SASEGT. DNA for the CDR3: TGTGCCAGCAGTGGGGGGCTACAAGAGACCCAGTACTTC. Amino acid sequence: CASSGGLQETQYF.

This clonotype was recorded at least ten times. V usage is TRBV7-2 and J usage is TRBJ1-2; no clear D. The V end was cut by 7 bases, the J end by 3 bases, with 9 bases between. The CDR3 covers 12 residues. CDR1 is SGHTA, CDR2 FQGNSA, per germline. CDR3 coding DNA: TGTGCCAGCACGAGTCAGGACTATGGCTACACCTTC. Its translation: CASTSQDYGYTF.

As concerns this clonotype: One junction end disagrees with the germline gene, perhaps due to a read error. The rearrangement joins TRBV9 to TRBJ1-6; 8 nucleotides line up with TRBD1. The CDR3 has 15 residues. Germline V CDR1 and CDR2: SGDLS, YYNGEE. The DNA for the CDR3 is TGTGCCAGCAGCTTCAGGACAGGGCGTAATTCACACCTCCACTTT. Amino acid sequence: CASSFRTGRNSHLHF.

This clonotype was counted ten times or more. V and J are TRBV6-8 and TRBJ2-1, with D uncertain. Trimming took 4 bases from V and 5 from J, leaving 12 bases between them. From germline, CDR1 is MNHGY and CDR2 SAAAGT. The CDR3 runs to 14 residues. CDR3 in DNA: TGTGCCAGCAGTTTCGTCCAATGTGACAATGAGCAGTTCTTC. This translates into CASSFVQCDNEQFF.

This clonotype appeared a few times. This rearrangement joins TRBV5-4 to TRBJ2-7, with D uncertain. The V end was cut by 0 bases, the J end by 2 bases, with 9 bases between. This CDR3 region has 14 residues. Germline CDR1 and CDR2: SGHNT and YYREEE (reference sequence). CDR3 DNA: TGTGCCAGCAGCTTGGACTCTCGCACCTACGAGCAGTACTTC. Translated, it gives CASSLDSRTYEQYF.

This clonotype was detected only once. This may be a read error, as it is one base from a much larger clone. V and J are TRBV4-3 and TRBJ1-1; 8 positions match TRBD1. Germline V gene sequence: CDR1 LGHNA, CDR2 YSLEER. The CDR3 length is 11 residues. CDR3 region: CVSDRGRSAFF. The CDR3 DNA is TGCGTCAGTGACAGGGGTAGGTCGGCTTTCTTT.

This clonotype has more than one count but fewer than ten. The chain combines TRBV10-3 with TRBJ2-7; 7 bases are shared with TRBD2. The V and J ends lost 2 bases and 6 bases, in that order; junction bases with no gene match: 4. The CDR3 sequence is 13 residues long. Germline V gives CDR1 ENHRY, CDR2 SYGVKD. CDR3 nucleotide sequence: TGTGCCATCAGTGAGGAGCGGGAAGGCGAGCAGTACTTC. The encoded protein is CAISEEREGEQYF.

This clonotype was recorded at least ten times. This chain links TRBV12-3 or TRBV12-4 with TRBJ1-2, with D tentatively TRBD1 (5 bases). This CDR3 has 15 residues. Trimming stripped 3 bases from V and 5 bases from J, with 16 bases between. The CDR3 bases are TGTGCCAGCAGTTTGGGAGGGACCCTTCATTATGGCTACACCTTC. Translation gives CASSLGGTLHYGYTF.

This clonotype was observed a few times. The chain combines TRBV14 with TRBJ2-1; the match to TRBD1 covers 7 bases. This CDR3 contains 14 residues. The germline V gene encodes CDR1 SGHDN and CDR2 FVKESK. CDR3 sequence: CVWGNRGNYNEQFF. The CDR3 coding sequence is TGTGTTTGGGGGAACAGGGGCAACTACAATGAGCAGTTCTTC. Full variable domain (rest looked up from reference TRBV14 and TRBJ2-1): EAGVTQFPSHSVIEKGQTVTLRCDPISGHDNLYWYRRVMGKEIKFLLHFVKESKQDESGMPNNRFLAERTGGTYSTLKVQPAELEDSGVYFCVWGNRGNYNEQFFGPGTRLTVL.

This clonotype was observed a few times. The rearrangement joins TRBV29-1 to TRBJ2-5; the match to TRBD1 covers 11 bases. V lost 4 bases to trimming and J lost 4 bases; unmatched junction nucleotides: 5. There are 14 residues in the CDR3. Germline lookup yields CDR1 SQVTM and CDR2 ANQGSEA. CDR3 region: CSVGPGQGVETQYF. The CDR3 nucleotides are TGCAGCGTTGGTCCGGGACAGGGGGTAGAGACCCAGTACTTC.

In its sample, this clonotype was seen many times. The CDR3 loop is CASSLTAGGYEKLFF. DNA of the CDR3: TGTGCCAGCAGTTTAACAGCAGGGGGCTATGAAAAACTGTTTTTT. V is TRBV27 and J is TRBJ1-4; TRBD1 aligns across 8 bases. The V segment lost 2 bases and the J segment 6 bases; nucleotides outside the gene matches: 5. The CDR3 length is 15 residues. Germline values: CDR1 MNHEY, CDR2 SMNVEV (reference sequence).

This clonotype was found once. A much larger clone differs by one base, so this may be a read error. The CDR3 region has the DNA TGTGCCAGCAGCTCAGGGGCAGGTGGTGTAGATTCACCCCTCCACTTT. Protein product: CASSSGAGGVDSPLHF. The gene calls are TRBV11-1 and TRBJ1-6; a possible D gene is TRBD1 (6 bases). Per the germline V gene, CDR1 is SGHAT and CDR2 is FQDESV (reference sequence). Trimming took off 4 bases at V and 8 bases at J, with 18 bases between the two ends. The CDR3 totals 16 residues. Supplemented by reference TRBV11-1 and TRBJ1-6, the full variable domain reads EAEVAQSPRYKITEKSQAVAFWCDPISGHATLYWYRQILGQGPELLVQFQDESVVDDSQLPKDRFSAERLKGVDSTLKIQPAELGDSAMYLCASSSGAGGVDSPLHFGNGTRLTVT.

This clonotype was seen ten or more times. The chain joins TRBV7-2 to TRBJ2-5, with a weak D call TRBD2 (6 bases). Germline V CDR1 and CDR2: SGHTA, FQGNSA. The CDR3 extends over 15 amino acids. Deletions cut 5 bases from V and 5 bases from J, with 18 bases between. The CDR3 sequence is CASSPVYIRGETQYF. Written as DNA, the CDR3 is TGTGCCAGCAGCCCCGTCTACATACGGGGGGAGACCCAGTACTTC.

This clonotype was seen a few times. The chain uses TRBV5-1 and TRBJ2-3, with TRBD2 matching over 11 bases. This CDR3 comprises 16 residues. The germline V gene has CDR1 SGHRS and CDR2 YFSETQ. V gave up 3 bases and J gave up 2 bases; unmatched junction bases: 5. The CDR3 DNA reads TGCGCCAGCAGCTCGGGACTAGCGGATCTCACAGATACGCAGTATTTT. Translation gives CASSSGLADLTDTQYF.

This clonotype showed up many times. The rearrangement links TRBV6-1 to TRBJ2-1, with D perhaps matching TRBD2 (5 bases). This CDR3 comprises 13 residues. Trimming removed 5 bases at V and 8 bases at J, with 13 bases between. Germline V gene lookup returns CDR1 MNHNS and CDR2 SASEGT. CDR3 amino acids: CASSSRGPDEQFF. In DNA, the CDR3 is TGTGCCAGCAGTTCCAGAGGGCCAGATGAGCAGTTCTTC.

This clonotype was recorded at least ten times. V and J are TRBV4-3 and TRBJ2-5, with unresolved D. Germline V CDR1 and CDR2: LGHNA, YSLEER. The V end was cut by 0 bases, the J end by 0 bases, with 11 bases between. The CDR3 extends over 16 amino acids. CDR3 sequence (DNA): TGCGCCAGCAGCCAAGACGGTTACGGTTACCAAGAGACCCAGTACTTC. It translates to CASSQDGYGYQETQYF.

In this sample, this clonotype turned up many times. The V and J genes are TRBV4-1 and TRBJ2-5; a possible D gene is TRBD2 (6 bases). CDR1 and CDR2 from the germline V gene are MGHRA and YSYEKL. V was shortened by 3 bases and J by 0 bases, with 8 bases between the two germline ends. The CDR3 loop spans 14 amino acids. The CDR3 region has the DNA TGCGCCAGCAGCCAGCAGCGGGACCAAGAGACCCAGTACTTC. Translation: CASSQQRDQETQYF.

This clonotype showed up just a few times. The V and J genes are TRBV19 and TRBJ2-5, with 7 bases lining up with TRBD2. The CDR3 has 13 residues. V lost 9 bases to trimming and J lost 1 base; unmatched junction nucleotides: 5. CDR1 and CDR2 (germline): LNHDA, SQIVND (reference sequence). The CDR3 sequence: CASQRESQETQYF. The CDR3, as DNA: TGTGCCAGCCAGCGGGAATCCCAAGAGACCCAGTACTTC.

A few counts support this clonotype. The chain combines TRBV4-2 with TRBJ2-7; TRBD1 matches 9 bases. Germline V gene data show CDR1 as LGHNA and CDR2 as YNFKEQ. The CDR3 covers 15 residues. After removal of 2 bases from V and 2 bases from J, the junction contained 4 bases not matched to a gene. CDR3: CASSQRGQGPYEQYF. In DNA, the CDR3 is TGTGCCAGCAGCCAAAGGGGACAGGGCCCCTACGAGCAGTACTTC.

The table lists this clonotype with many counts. The CDR3 sequence: CASSLRGIGETQYF. In DNA form, the CDR3 reads TGTGCCAGCAGCTTAAGGGGGATCGGAGAGACCCAGTACTTC. V is TRBV7-3 and J is TRBJ2-5; D could derive from TRBD1 or TRBD2 (5 bases each). CDR1 and CDR2 from the germline V gene are SGHTA and FQGTGA. The length of the CDR3 is 14 residues. V lost 1 base and J lost 4, with 10 bases in between.

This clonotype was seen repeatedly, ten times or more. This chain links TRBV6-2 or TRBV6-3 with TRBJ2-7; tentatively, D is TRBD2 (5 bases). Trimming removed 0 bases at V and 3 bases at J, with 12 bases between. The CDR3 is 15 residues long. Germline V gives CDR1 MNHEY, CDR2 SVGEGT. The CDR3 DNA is TGTGCCAGCAGTTACTCCCGGGGAACGGGCTACGAGCAGTACTTC. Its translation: CASSYSRGTGYEQYF.

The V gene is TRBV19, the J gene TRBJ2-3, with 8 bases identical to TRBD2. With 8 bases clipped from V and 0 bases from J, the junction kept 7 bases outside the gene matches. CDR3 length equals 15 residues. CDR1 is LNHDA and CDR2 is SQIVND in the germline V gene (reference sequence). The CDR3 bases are TGTGCCAGTGGGACTAGAGCGGAGAGCACAGATACGCAGTATTTT. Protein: CASGTRAESTDTQYF.

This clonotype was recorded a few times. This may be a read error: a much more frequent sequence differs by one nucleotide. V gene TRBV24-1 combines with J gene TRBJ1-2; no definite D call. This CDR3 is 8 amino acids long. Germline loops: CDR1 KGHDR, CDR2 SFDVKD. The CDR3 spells CATSGCTF. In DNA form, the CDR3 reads TGTGCCACCAGTGGCTGCACCTTC.

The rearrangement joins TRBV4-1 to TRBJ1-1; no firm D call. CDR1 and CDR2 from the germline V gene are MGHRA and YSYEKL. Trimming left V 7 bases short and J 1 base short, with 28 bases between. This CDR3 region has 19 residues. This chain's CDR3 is CASTNIPPKKGKTNTEAFF. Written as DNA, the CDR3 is TGCGCCAGCACCAACATACCACCAAAAAAGGGAAAGACGAACACTGAAGCTTTCTTT.

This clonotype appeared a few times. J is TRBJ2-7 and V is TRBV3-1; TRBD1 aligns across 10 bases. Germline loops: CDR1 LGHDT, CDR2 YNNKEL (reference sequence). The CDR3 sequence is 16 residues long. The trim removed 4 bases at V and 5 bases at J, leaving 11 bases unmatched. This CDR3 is CASSPMPGQGPHEQYF. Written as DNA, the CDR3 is TGTGCCAGCAGCCCGATGCCGGGACAGGGGCCACACGAGCAGTACTTC.

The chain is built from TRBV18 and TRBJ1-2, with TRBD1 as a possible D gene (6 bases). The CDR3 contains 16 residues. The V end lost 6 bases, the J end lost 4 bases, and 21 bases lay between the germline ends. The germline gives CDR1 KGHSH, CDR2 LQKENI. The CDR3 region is CASSLGGPGILYGYTF. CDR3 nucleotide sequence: TGTGCCAGCTCCCTCGGGGGCCCAGGAATACTCTATGGCTACACCTTC.